This T cell receptor beta chain originates from a study of blood T cells in healthy people across ages. Findings of the study overall: In the absence of known donor CMV status, changes in expanded clonotypes were possibly confounded.

Total RNA, at least 5.5 micrograms per sample, came from PBMCs. To note about this clonotype: What it binds is unknown. Germline is not matched at one junction end, which may reflect a read error.

The CDR3 is 12 amino acids. Germline lookup yields CDR1 SGHRS and CDR2 YFSETQ. A sample-barcoded 5' primer and a J-beta primer mix were used in a second PCR of roughly 6 to 11 cycles. One entry per CDR3 protein, called by TCRdb with MiXCR from the 5' RACE reads. The data hold about 1,400,000 distinct CDR3 sequences, with approximately 60% observed a single time. The TCR sequence derives from a man between 18 and 29 years old in good health. The sequenced sample was blood. V and J are TRBV5-1 and TRBJ1-2; no definite D call. The CDR3, as DNA: TGCTCCAGCAGCTTGGCCTCCTATGGCTACACCTTC. It translates to CSSSLASYGYTF.